Here is one TCR beta chain with its context. Its target is not known. Sequencing was performed with immunoSEQ multiplex PCR; in TCRdb, only in-frame clones are kept and a portion is missing. The repertoire holds about 19,000 clones, about 91% seen once, with 1.4% in the top ten. J lost 4 bases, V lost 6 bases, and 1 base had no gene match. Germline V gives CDR1 SNHLY, CDR2 FYNNEI. The CDR3 sequence is 12 residues long. These data originate in a study of regulatory and conventional T cells in RAG deficiency. Overall study findings and caveats: Omenn patients showed >85% Treg-Tconv overlap and shorter CDR3 lengths.

Blood CD4+ CD25-high CD127-low regulatory T cells supplied the genomic DNA template. These data were also reused for a study on regulatory T cells. Per that paper: The PCR used 52 TRBV and 13 TRBJ primers. Skewed V and J usage and few unique V-J pairs marked patient repertoires, most in Tregs.

Specimen: Tregs sorted from blood. The chain has TRBV2 and TRBJ2-7; TRBD2 matches 9 bases. This clonotype was sampled from a human donor in good health. The CDR3 spells CASRGLAYEQYF. The CDR3 DNA follows: TGTGCCAGCAGGGGACTAGCTTACGAGCAGTACTTC.